This is a list of T cell receptor beta chains from one sample in a study of beta chain features in type 1 diabetes. Only in-frame clones appear in the TCRdb table, and some are missing; sequencing was by immunoSEQ multiplex PCR. The data show about 41,000 clones, around 63% seen once. Specimen: Tregs from blood. Receptors were obtained from a man aged 30 to 39 with type 1 diabetes. Some clones in this sample may be carry-over from other donors' samples. The CDR3 runs from the conserved cysteine through the conserved F or W. The D gene is left open where the match is weak. Clone size is not always given. Where it is, it says once, few, many or a class for expanded clones.

v_call,j_call,d_call,clone_size,cdr3_nt,cdr3_aa
TRBV6-8,TRBJ1-5,.,.,TGTGCCAGCAGACCCGGACACCTCAATCAGCCCCAGCATTTT,CASRPGHLNQPQHF
TRBV7-9,TRBJ2-5,.,.,TGTGCCAGCAGCTCGCAAGAGACCCAGTACTTC,CASSSQETQYF
TRBV7-2,TRBJ2-2,TRBD2,.,TGTGCCAGCAGCTCGCGGACGGGGGGGGAGACCGGGGAGCTGTTTTTT,CASSSRTGGETGELFF
TRBV19,TRBJ1-2,TRBD1,.,TGTGCCAGTAACCCTGGGACAGGCGATGCATATGGCTACACCTTC,CASNPGTGDAYGYTF
TRBV29-1,TRBJ2-5,TRBD2,.,TGCAGCGTTGGGGCTAGCGGGGGGGTTGAGACCCAGTACTTC,CSVGASGGVETQYF
TRBV5-1,TRBJ1-2,.,once,TGCGCCAGCAGCTTGGGACAGACTTACACCTTC,CASSLGQTYTF
TRBV10-2,TRBJ1-6,.,few,TGCGCCAGCAGTGACGGTAATTCACCCCTCCACTTT,CASSDGNSPLHF
TRBV5-8,TRBJ2-1,TRBD1,few,TGTGCCAGCAGCTTGTGGGACAGCTACAATGAGCAGTTCTTC,CASSLWDSYNEQFF
TRBV7-8,TRBJ1-1,.,.,TGTGCCAGCAGCTTAGTGAAGGGGGGGGAGACTGAAGCTTTCTTT,CASSLVKGGETEAFF
TRBV12-5,TRBJ1-4,.,.,TGTGCTAGTGGGCGGACAGCGTCGGGAAAACTGTTTTTT,CASGRTASGKLFF
TRBV5-1,TRBJ1-1,TRBD1,.,TGCGCCAGCGGACAGGGGGCGAACACTGAAGCTTTCTTT,CASGQGANTEAFF
TRBV18,TRBJ1-5,TRBD1,few,TGTGCCAGCTCACCCGTGAGCGGACAGGGGACCGGTCAGCCCCAGCATTTT,CASSPVSGQGTGQPQHF
TRBV30,TRBJ1-1,.,once,TGTGCCGGAGCCCGGACACCGAACACTGAAGCTTTCTTT,CAGARTPNTEAFF
TRBV7-3,TRBJ2-3,TRBD2,.,TGTGCCAGCAGCTTAAGTATTAGCGGGGGCGGGTCCACGCAGTATTTT,CASSLSISGGGSTQYF
TRBV6-1,TRBJ1-5,.,.,TGTGCCAGCAGTGACCCTGGCGTCCCCCGCGGGGATGAGCGCCAGCATTTT,CASSDPGVPRGDERQHF
TRBV7-2,TRBJ2-5,.,.,TGTGCCAGCAGCTTTTTCTGGAGAGCGGAGACCCAGTACTTC,CASSFFWRAETQYF
TRBV29-1,TRBJ2-2,TRBD2,.,TGCAGCGTCGGACTAGCGGTGAACACCGGGGAGCTGTTTTTT,CSVGLAVNTGELFF
TRBV7-2,TRBJ1-1,.,.,TGTGCCAGCAGCGCCGACAGGAGGCGAGCTTTCTTT,CASSADRRRAFF
TRBV5-1,TRBJ2-3,TRBD1,few,TGCGCCAGCAGCCCGGGACAGACTAGCACAGATACGCAGTATTTT,CASSPGQTSTDTQYF
TRBV6-1,TRBJ1-3,.,.,TGTGCCAGCAGCACCGACAGCTCTGGAAACACCATATATTTT,CASSTDSSGNTIYF
TRBV6-5,TRBJ2-7,.,.,TGTGCCAGCAGCAAGGAACGGGGTTATGAGCAGTACTTC,CASSKERGYEQYF
TRBV28,TRBJ2-7,.,.,TGTGCCAGCAGGCTTCTCGGGGGGGACAGGGTATACGAGCAGTACTTC,CASRLLGGDRVYEQYF
TRBV7-9,TRBJ2-2,.,.,TGTGCCAGCAGCCCTCGGGACTCCCGGGGCACCGGGGAGCTGTTTTTT,CASSPRDSRGTGELFF
TRBV2,TRBJ1-1,.,.,TGTGCCAGCAGTGTAATCGGGGACACTGAAGCTTTCTTT,CASSVIGDTEAFF
TRBV25-1,TRBJ2-7,TRBD1,.,TGTGCCAGCAGTCGACCTGGGACAGGGGGATGGGAGCAGTACTTC,CASSRPGTGGWEQYF
TRBV14,TRBJ2-7,TRBD2,few,TGTGCCAGCAGCCAGGGACTAGCGGGGGCCTACGAGCAGTACTTC,CASSQGLAGAYEQYF
TRBV4-2,TRBJ2-1,TRBD2,.,TGTGCCAGCAGCCGCGGGAGGGGTACCTACAATGAGCAGTTCTTC,CASSRGRGTYNEQFF
TRBV6-1,TRBJ2-3,.,.,TGTGCCAGCAGTCCGGGATACTCCACAGATACGCAGTATTTT,CASSPGYSTDTQYF
TRBV5-1,TRBJ2-1,TRBD1,once,TGCGCCAGCAGCTTTACAGGGGGGACCTACAATGAGCAGTTCTTC,CASSFTGGTYNEQFF
TRBV5-1,TRBJ2-1,.,.,TGCGCCAGCAGCTTGATAGGGGAATTTTACAATGAGCAGTTCTTC,CASSLIGEFYNEQFF
TRBV10-3,TRBJ2-5,.,.,TGTGCCATCAGTGAGATCAGGGGACCCAGAGAGACCCAGTACTTC,CAISEIRGPRETQYF
TRBV7-9,TRBJ2-5,TRBD1,.,TGTGCCAGCGCCGAGACGGGACAGGGGGCTGTGGAGACCCAGTACTTC,CASAETGQGAVETQYF
TRBV7-7,TRBJ2-1,TRBD2,few,TGTGCTAGCAGCTTAGGTGGCGGGGGGAGGAATGAGCAGTTCTTC,CASSLGGGGRNEQFF
TRBV7-2,TRBJ1-2,.,.,TGTGCCAGCAGCTTATCGGCAGGAAGCTATGGCTACACCTTC,CASSLSAGSYGYTF
TRBV6-1,TRBJ2-1,TRBD2,.,TGTGCCAGCAGTCTCATGCGGGGGGGCCACAATGAGCAGTTCTTC,CASSLMRGGHNEQFF
TRBV9,TRBJ2-1,.,.,TGTGCCAGCAGCGTATCTGTCCATGAGCAGTTCTTC,CASSVSVHEQFF